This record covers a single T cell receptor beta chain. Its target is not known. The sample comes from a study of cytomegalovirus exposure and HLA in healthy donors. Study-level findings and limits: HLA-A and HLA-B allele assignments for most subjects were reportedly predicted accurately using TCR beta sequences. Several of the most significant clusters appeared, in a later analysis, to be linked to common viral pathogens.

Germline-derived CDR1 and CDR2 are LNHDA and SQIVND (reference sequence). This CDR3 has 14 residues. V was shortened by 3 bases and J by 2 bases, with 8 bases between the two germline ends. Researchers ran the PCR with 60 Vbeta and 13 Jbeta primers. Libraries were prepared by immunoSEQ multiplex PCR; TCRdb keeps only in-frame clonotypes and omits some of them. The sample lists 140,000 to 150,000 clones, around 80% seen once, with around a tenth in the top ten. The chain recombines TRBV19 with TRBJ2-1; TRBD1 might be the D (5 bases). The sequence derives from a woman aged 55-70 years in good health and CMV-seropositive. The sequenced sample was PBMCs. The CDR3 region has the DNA TGTGCCAGTAGTATTAGGGGTACCTACAATGAGCAGTTCTTC. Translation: CASSIRGTYNEQFF.